This TCR beta chain stems from a study of T cells in Graves' hyperthyroidism and ophthalmopathy. Background on the study: Prior to any treatment, at the point of initial diagnosis, peripheral blood was collected.

RNA transcripts provided the source from which TCR beta CDR3 regions were amplified. A first-round RT-PCR of the TCR CDR3 used the HTBI primer set. TCRdb reprocessed the multiplex PCR reads with MiXCR, giving one entry per CDR3 protein. The sample includes about 350,000 distinct CDR3 sequences, about a sixth seen only once; the top ten take 15% to 18%. At least ten counts were recorded for this clonotype. As yet, its antigen is unknown. General study points: Onset of ophthalmopathy came a median about 6.5 months after the model predicted it.

Under 3 months was the duration of disease in ophthalmopathy patients, who also had a Clinical Activity Score of at least 3 and a NOSPECS grade of at least 4. Clinical symptoms, serum thyroxine, TRAb, thyroid ultrasound and orbital computed tomography established diagnosis. Trimming took off 1 base at V and 1 base at J, with 13 bases between the two ends. The CDR3 length is 15 residues. Germline CDR1 reads DFQATT; CDR2 reads SNEGSKA (reference sequence). The J gene is TRBJ1-1, the V gene TRBV20-1; possibly TRBD1 for D (5 bases). Sequencing input: blood. This receptor was taken from a woman aged 40-49 years with Graves' ophthalmopathy. The CDR3 nucleotides are TGCAGTGCTAGAGGGACGCAGGGTGGGAACACTGAAGCTTTCTTT. This encodes CSARGTQGGNTEAFF.